These 5 T cell receptor beta chains originate from one sample sequenced in a study of regulatory dendritic cells for organ transplantation. TCRdb's copy holds only in-frame clones and misses some; the assay was immunoSEQ multiplex PCR. This sample has 29,000 or so clones; about 79% occur once, and the top ten carry 2.2%. Sequencing input: memory CD4+ T cells from blood. Noted subset: CD45RO+ memory T cells. These receptors all come from a human donor in good health.

CDR3 amino acids: CASSPGQGENYGYTF. In DNA form, the CDR3 reads TGTGCCAGCTCACCGGGACAGGGCGAAAACTATGGCTACACCTTC. The chain combines TRBV18 with TRBJ1-2; TRBD1 aligns across 9 bases. V lost 3 bases to trimming and J lost 2 bases; unmatched junction nucleotides: 4. This CDR3 contains 15 residues. Germline CDR1 and CDR2: KGHSH and LQKENI. Using reference TRBV18 and TRBJ1-2 for the parts outside the CDR3, the full variable domain is NAGVMQNPRHLVRRRGQEARLRCSPMKGHSHVYWYRQLPEEGLKFMVYLQKENIIDESGMPKERFSAEFPKEGPSILRIQQVVRGDSAAYFCASSPGQGENYGYTFGSGTRLTVV.

About this clone: Different DNA sequences within this sample yield the same CDR3. This rearrangement joins TRBV28 to TRBJ2-7; the match to TRBD2 covers 8 bases. Germline V gene data show CDR1 as MDHEN and CDR2 as SYDVKM. This CDR3 region has 13 residues. V shed 5 bases and J 4 bases; nucleotides not matched to a gene: 4. For the CDR3, the DNA is TGTGCCAGCAGTCGCCCGGGGGGGTACGAGCAGTACTTC. Translated, it gives CASSRPGGYEQYF.

V gene TRBV9 combines with J gene TRBJ2-3; D assignment may be TRBD1 or TRBD2 (5 bases each). Deletions cut 4 bases from V and 5 bases from J, with 11 bases between. The CDR3 runs 13 residues. Germline CDR1 and CDR2: SGDLS and YYNGEE. The CDR3 nucleotides read TGTGCCAGCAGCCCGATGAGGGGAGATACGCAGTATTTT. It translates to CASSPMRGDTQYF.

This clone was detected only once. The V call is TRBV5-1, the J call TRBJ2-6; tentatively, D is TRBD2 (5 bases). The CDR3 runs to 15 residues. Germline loops: CDR1 SGHRS, CDR2 YFSETQ. The V gene lost 0 bases and the J gene lost 2 bases, with 6 bases spanning the gap. The DNA of the CDR3 is TGCGCCAGCAGCTTGGACGGGGCTGGGGCCAACGTCCTGACTTTC. It specifies CASSLDGAGANVLTF.

The chain joins TRBV4-2 to TRBJ2-1; 7 nucleotides agree with TRBD2. Trimming at V came to 0 bases and at J to 7 bases, leaving 6 bases not matched to a gene. The CDR3 spans 15 residues. CDR1 is LGHNA, CDR2 YNFKEQ, per germline. The CDR3 nucleotides read TGTGCCAGCAGCCAAGAGCGGGAGCTGAGGAATGAGCAGTTCTTC. Residues: CASSQERELRNEQFF.